Following are 23 T cell receptor beta chains from one sample sequenced in a study of OX40 agonist ivuxolimab in advanced cancers. Sequenced by immunoSEQ multiplex PCR; TCRdb stores in-frame clones only, minus some. This repertoire shows 45,000 to 60,000 clones, 77% found once; its top ten account for roughly 3%. Sequencing used CD4+ or CD8+ T cells sorted from blood, obtained in a trial of the OX40 agonist ivuxolimab. The origin of the receptors is an adult with an advanced solid tumor such as melanoma, head and neck, liver or kidney cancer.

On this clone itself: In the same sample, other DNA sequences code for this CDR3. The gene calls are TRBV6-1 and TRBJ2-3; D remains unclear. This CDR3 is built from 14 residues. From germline, CDR1 is MNHNS and CDR2 SASEGT. With 3 bases removed from V and 0 bases from J, the gap between germline ends came to 7 bases. CDR3 nucleotides: TGTGCCAGCAGTGATAGGGCTAGCACAGATACGCAGTATTTT. As protein: CASSDRASTDTQYF.

This chain uses TRBV19 with TRBJ1-5; 8 nucleotides line up with TRBD1. Germline V gene lookup returns CDR1 LNHDA and CDR2 SQIVND (reference sequence). The length of the CDR3 is 14 residues. V lost 5 bases and J lost 9; bases outside the gene matches: 9. The CDR3 nucleotides read TGTGCCAGTAGTTGGGCAGGGGGCCTCTCGCCCCAGCATTTT. Protein sequence: CASSWAGGLSPQHF.

A few counts support this clone. The chain couples TRBV2 to TRBJ1-1; no firm D call. Trimming stripped 3 bases from V and 0 bases from J, with 14 bases between. The CDR3 extends over 16 amino acids. Germline V gene sequence: CDR1 SNHLY, CDR2 FYNNEI. The DNA of the CDR3 is TGTGCCAGCAGTGAGGTCGGGCGGGCACTGAACACTGAAGCTTTCTTT. It translates to CASSEVGRALNTEAFF.

The chain uses TRBV2 and TRBJ1-3, with D unresolved. This CDR3 region has 15 residues. V lost 1 base, J lost 0 bases, and 7 bases lay in between. The germline V gene has CDR1 SNHLY and CDR2 FYNNEI. This CDR3 reads CASSEDFGSGNTIYF. Written as DNA, the CDR3 is TGTGCCAGCAGTGAAGATTTTGGCTCTGGAAACACCATATATTTT.

The CDR3 protein is CASSRGGNTEAFF. CDR3 bases: TGTGCCAGTAGTAGGGGGGGAAACACTGAAGCTTTCTTT. The gene calls are TRBV19 and TRBJ1-1, with a tentative D call TRBD1 (5 bases). CDR1 is LNHDA, CDR2 SQIVND, per germline (reference sequence). The CDR3 extends over 13 amino acids. V was cut by 4 bases and J by 2 bases, with 8 bases left in between.

The chain joins TRBV6-5 to TRBJ2-7; perhaps TRBD2 as D (5 bases). Germline V gene sequence: CDR1 MNHEY, CDR2 SVGAGI. This CDR3 region has 13 residues. The ends were cut back, 5 bases at V and 5 bases at J, with 13 bases in the middle. Here the CDR3 DNA reads TGTGCCAGCAGTGGAGTGCGGGCAGACGAGCAGTACTTC. It specifies CASSGVRADEQYF.

This clone was seen just once. V usage is TRBV7-6 and J usage is TRBJ2-7; D gene ambiguous. Germline CDR1 reads SGHVS; CDR2 reads FNYEAQ. Deletions cut 3 bases from V and 1 base from J, with 7 bases between. The CDR3 is 13 residues long. In DNA, the CDR3 is TGTGCCAGCAGCTTGAGCGAATCCTACGAGCAGTACTTC. It specifies CASSLSESYEQYF.

The chain links TRBV11-2 to TRBJ2-1; 12 bases match TRBD2. CDR3 length: 18 amino acids. CDR1 is SGHAT, CDR2 FQNNGV, per germline. Trimming took 5 bases from V and 3 from J; bases not matched to a gene: 11. The CDR3 is CASSSYVGLAGLYNEQFF. Here the CDR3 DNA reads TGTGCCAGCAGCAGTTATGTCGGACTAGCGGGGCTCTACAATGAGCAGTTCTTC.

The chain is built from TRBV5-4 and TRBJ2-2; 8 bases agree with TRBD2. With 5 bases clipped from V and 6 bases from J, the junction kept 12 bases outside the gene matches. The CDR3 has 16 residues. Germline V gene lookup returns CDR1 SGHNT and CDR2 YYREEE (reference sequence). CDR3 sequence reads: CASSPGTRSFAGELFF. CDR3 in DNA: TGTGCCAGCAGTCCCGGGACTAGAAGTTTCGCCGGGGAGCTGTTTTTT.

The rearrangement joins TRBV28 to TRBJ1-6; TRBD1 matches 10 bases. The CDR3 covers 15 residues. J lost 8 bases, V lost 5 bases, and 6 bases had no gene match. Germline V lookup: CDR1 MDHEN, CDR2 SYDVKM. CDR3 residues: CASSTTGGGDSPLHF. As DNA, the CDR3 is TGTGCCAGCAGTACGACAGGGGGCGGGGATTCACCCCTCCACTTT.

V gene TRBV6-5 combines with J gene TRBJ2-5; TRBD2 matches 11 bases. The germline V gene encodes CDR1 MNHEY and CDR2 SVGAGI. CDR3 length: 15 residues. Trimming removed 5 bases from V and 2 bases from J; junction bases left unmatched: 4. CDR3 residues: CASSVTSGVQETQYF. The CDR3 nucleotides are TGTGCCAGCAGTGTGACTAGCGGGGTTCAAGAGACCCAGTACTTC.

V is TRBV5-1 and J is TRBJ2-1; a weak D match, TRBD1 (5 bases). Per the germline V gene, CDR1 is SGHRS and CDR2 is YFSETQ. Trimming removed 3 bases from V and 3 bases from J, with 16 bases in between. This CDR3 has 16 residues. CDR3 in amino acids: CASSSQTGILYNEQFF. The DNA of the CDR3 is TGCGCCAGCAGCTCCCAAACAGGAATCCTCTACAATGAGCAGTTCTTC.

This chain uses TRBV6-5 with TRBJ1-4; D may be TRBD1 (5 bases). In germline, CDR1 is MNHEY, CDR2 SVGAGI. The CDR3 runs to 14 residues. Deletions cut 0 bases from V and 8 bases from J, with 10 bases between. CDR3 sequence (DNA): TGTGCCAGCAGTTACTCCAGGGTTAGCGAAAAACTGTTTTTT. It specifies CASSYSRVSEKLFF.

This clone was counted between two and nine times. The chain couples TRBV6-4 to TRBJ1-3, with unresolved D. Trimming pared 8 bases from V and 0 bases from J, leaving 11 bases between. CDR1 is MRHNA, CDR2 SNTAGT, per germline. The CDR3 is 14 amino acids. The CDR3 region is CASSPRFSGNTIYF. CDR3 DNA sequence: TGTGCCAGCTCCCCCCGTTTCTCTGGAAACACCATATATTTT.

The chain is built from TRBV9 and TRBJ1-1; D uncertain. Per germline, CDR1 SGDLS and CDR2 YYNGEE. CDR3 length: 14 amino acids. The germline V and J ends were trimmed by 1 base and 3 bases, with 10 bases remaining between them. The CDR3 here is CASSVPGKDTEAFF. As DNA, the CDR3 is TGTGCCAGCAGCGTACCCGGGAAGGACACTGAAGCTTTCTTT.

This clone was seen a handful of times. This chain joins TRBV27 and TRBJ1-2; D is perhaps TRBD1 (6 bases). Per germline, CDR1 MNHEY and CDR2 SMNVEV (reference sequence). V was clipped by 4 bases and J by 8 bases, with 14 bases between them. The CDR3 is 13 amino acids. CDR3 in DNA: TGTGCCAGCAGTTCCGCGGGGGGCGGGGGCTACACCTTC. It translates to CASSSAGGGGYTF.

The chain is built from TRBV18 and TRBJ1-5; D is undetermined. The germline V gene encodes CDR1 KGHSH and CDR2 LQKENI. CDR3 length equals 15 residues. Deletions cut 4 bases from V and 3 bases from J, with 13 bases between. CDR3 sequence: CASSQVRQANQPQHF. As DNA, the CDR3 is TGTGCCAGCTCACAGGTGCGGCAGGCCAATCAGCCCCAGCATTTT. Based on the CDR3 plus reference TRBV18 and TRBJ1-5, the full variable domain is NAGVMQNPRHLVRRRGQEARLRCSPMKGHSHVYWYRQLPEEGLKFMVYLQKENIIDESGMPKERFSAEFPKEGPSILRIQQVVRGDSAAYFCASSQVRQANQPQHFGDGTRLSIL.

This clone appeared a single time. The CDR3 nucleotides read TGCGCCAGCAGCCTCCCCCGTGACCCCGGGGCCTCGTATTACGAGCAGTACTTC. It codes for CASSLPRDPGASYYEQYF. V gene TRBV4-1 combines with J gene TRBJ2-7, with D perhaps given as TRBD1 or TRBD2 (5 bases each). V dropped 4 bases and J dropped 4 bases, with 26 bases sitting between them. The CDR3 runs 18 residues. The V gene's germline CDR1 is MGHRA and CDR2 YSYEKL.

This clone was detected a few times. The chain is built from TRBV6-6 and TRBJ1-5; D is unclear. Between the trimmed V and J ends, which lost 2 bases and 2 bases, there was a span of 7 bases. CDR1 and CDR2 from the germline V gene are MNHNY and SVGAGI (reference sequence). The CDR3 length is 14 residues. CDR3 in amino acids: CASSYTTGNQPQHF. DNA of the CDR3: TGTGCCAGCAGTTACACCACAGGCAATCAGCCCCAGCATTTT.

The chain employs TRBV27 and TRBJ1-4; weak D call: TRBD1 (6 bases). Germline V lookup: CDR1 MNHEY, CDR2 SMNVEV (reference sequence). CDR3 length: 15 amino acids. V lost 2 bases to trimming and J lost 7 bases, with 14 bases between them. The CDR3 sequence is CASSLRRGLLEKLFF. CDR3 sequence (DNA): TGTGCCAGCAGTTTACGTCGGGGGCTACTTGAAAAACTGTTTTTT.

This clone was seen a single time. The rearrangement joins TRBV9 to TRBJ2-7; tentatively, D is TRBD1 or TRBD2 (5 bases each). The V gene lost 0 bases and the J gene lost 6 bases, with 19 bases spanning the gap. CDR1 is SGDLS and CDR2 is YYNGEE in the germline V gene. The CDR3 totals 16 residues. The CDR3 protein is CASSVERTGPRSEQYF. The DNA for the CDR3 is TGTGCCAGCAGCGTAGAGAGGACGGGACCCCGTAGCGAGCAGTACTTC.

The chain couples TRBV11-1 to TRBJ1-3; 9 nucleotides line up with TRBD1. Germline assignment: CDR1 SGHAT and CDR2 FQDESV (reference sequence). CDR3 size: 17 residues. The J segment lost 0 bases and the V segment lost 5 bases, leaving 8 bases of the junction unmatched. The CDR3 nucleotides are TGTGCCAGCAGCAGGAACAGGGGGCGACTCTCTGGAAACACCATATATTTT. Protein product: CASSRNRGRLSGNTIYF.

V usage is TRBV7-9 and J usage is TRBJ1-4; no firm D call. The CDR3 is 16 amino acids. CDR1 and CDR2 from the germline V gene are SEHNR and FQNEAQ (reference sequence). V shed 5 bases and J shed 8 bases, with 21 bases lying between them. The CDR3 loop is CASSIGRQFEGEKLFF. The CDR3 DNA reads TGTGCCAGCAGCATCGGAAGACAATTTGAAGGGGAAAAACTGTTTTTT.